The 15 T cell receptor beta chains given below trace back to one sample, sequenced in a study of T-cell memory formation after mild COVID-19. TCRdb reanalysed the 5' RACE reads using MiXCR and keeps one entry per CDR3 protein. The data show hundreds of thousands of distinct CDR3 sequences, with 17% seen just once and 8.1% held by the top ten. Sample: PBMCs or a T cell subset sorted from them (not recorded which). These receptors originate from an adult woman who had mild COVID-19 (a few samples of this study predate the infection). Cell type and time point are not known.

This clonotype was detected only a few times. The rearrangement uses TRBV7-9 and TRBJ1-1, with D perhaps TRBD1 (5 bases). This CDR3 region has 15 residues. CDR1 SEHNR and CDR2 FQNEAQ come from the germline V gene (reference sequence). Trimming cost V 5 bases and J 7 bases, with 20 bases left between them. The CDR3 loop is CASSPAEGSGSEAFF. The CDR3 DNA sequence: TGTGCCAGCAGCCCGGCGGAGGGGAGTGGGAGTGAAGCTTTCTTT.

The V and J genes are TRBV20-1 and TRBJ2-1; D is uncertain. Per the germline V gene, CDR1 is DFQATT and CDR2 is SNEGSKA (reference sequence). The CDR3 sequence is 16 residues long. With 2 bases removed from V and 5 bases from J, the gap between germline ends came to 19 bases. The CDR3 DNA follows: TGCAGTGCTAGAAAAAAGTCCCCTCGTAGGAACAATGAGCAGTTCTTC. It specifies CSARKKSPRRNNEQFF.

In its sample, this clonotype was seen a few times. The CDR3 sequence: CASSVSSDREAFF. The CDR3 coding sequence is TGTGCCAGCAGCGTATCTTCGGACAGAGAAGCTTTCTTT. This chain joins TRBV9 and TRBJ1-1, with TRBD1 as a possible D gene (6 bases). V lost 1 base and J 8 bases, leaving 12 bases between the germline ends. The germline V gene encodes CDR1 SGDLS and CDR2 YYNGEE. CDR3 size: 13 residues.

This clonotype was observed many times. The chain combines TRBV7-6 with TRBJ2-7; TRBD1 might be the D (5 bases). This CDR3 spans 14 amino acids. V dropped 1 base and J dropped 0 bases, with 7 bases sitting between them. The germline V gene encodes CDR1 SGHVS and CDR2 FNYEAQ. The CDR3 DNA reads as TGTGCCAGCAGCTTAGACAGGAGCTCCTACGAGCAGTACTTC. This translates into CASSLDRSSYEQYF.

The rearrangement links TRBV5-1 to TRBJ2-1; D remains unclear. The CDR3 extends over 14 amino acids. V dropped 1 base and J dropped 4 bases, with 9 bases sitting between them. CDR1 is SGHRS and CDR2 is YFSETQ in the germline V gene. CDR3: CASSLSAPYNEQFF. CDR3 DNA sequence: TGCGCCAGCAGCTTGTCAGCCCCGTACAATGAGCAGTTCTTC.

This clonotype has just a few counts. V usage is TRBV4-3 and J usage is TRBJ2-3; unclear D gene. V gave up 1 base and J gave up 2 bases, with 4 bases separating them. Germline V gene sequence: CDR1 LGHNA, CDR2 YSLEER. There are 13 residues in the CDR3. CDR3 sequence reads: CASSQALTDTQYF. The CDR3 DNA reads TGCGCCAGCAGCCAAGCCCTCACAGATACGCAGTATTTT.

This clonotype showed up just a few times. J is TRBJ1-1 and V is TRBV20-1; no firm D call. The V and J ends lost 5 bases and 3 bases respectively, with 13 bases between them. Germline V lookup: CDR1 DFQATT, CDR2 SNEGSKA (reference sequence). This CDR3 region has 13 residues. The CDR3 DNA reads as TGCAGTGCTGGCCGGGGAGTGGACACTGAAGCTTTCTTT. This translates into CSAGRGVDTEAFF.

The CDR3 DNA reads TGTGCCAGCAGCCGCGGACAGATGAACACTGAAGCTTTCTTT. It specifies CASSRGQMNTEAFF. The V and J genes are TRBV7-9 and TRBJ1-1, with D possibly TRBD1 on 6 matching bases. CDR1 SEHNR and CDR2 FQNEAQ come from the germline V gene (reference sequence). The CDR3 is 14 amino acids. V lost 5 bases and J 0 bases, leaving 10 bases between the germline ends.

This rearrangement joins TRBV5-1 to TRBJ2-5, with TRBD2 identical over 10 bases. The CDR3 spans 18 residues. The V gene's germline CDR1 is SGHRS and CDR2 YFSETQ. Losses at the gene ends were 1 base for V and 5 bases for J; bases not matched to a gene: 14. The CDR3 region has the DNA TGCGCCAGCAGCTTGCAGGGTAGCGGGAGGAGGCGCTTTGAGACCCAGTACTTC. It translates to CASSLQGSGRRRFETQYF.

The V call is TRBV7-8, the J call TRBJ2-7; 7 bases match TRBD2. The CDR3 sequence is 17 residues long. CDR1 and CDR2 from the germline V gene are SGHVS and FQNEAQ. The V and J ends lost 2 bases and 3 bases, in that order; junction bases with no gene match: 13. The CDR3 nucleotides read TGTGCCAGCAGCTTATTTGGTAGCCTAGCGGAGAGCTACGAGCAGTACTTC. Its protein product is CASSLFGSLAESYEQYF.

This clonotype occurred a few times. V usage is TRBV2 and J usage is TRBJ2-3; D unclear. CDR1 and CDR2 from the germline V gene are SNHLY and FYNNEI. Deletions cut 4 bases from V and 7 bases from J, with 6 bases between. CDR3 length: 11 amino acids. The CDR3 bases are TGTGCCAGCAGTGGAGGAAATACGCAGTATTTT. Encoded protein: CASSGGNTQYF. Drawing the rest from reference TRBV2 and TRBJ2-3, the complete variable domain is EPEVTQTPSHQVTQMGQEVILRCVPISNHLYFYWYRQILGQKVEFLVSFYNNEISEKSEIFDDQFSVERPDGSNFTLKIRSTKLEDSAMYFCASSGGNTQYFGPGTRLTVL.

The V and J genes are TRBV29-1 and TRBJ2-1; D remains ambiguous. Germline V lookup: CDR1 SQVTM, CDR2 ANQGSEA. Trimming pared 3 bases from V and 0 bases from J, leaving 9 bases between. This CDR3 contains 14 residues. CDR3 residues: CSVDLVSSYNEQFF. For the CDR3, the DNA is TGCAGCGTTGACCTAGTCAGCTCCTACAATGAGCAGTTCTTC.

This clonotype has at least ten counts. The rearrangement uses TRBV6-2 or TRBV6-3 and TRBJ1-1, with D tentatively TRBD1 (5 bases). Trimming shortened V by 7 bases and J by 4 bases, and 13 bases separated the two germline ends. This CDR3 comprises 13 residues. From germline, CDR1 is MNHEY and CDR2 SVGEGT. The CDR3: CASNHQGATEAFF. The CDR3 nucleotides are TGTGCCAGCAACCATCAGGGCGCCACTGAAGCTTTCTTT.

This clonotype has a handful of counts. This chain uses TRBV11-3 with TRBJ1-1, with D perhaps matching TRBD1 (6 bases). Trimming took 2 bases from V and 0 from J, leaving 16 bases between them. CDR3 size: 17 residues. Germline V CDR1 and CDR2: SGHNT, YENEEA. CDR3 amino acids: CASSLPTGSGMNTEAFF. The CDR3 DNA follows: TGTGCCAGCAGCTTACCCACAGGGTCCGGGATGAACACTGAAGCTTTCTTT.

The DNA of the CDR3 is TGCGCCAGCAGCCAAGATCGACTAGCGGAACAGGAGCAGTTCTTC. Translating it yields CASSQDRLAEQEQFF. The chain carries TRBV4-3 and TRBJ2-1, with 9 bases lining up with TRBD2. This CDR3 region has 15 residues. CDR1 and CDR2 from the germline V gene are LGHNA and YSLEER. With 0 bases clipped from V and 10 bases from J, the junction kept 7 bases outside the gene matches.